The sequence of this T cell receptor (beta chain) was determined in a study of blood T cell repertoires in COVID-19. Study summary: The United States, Italy and Spain provided the acute and convalescent COVID-19 samples. T cells, B-cell-depleted T cells, or PBMCs provided the cDNA or gDNA that served as material.

The table came from immunoSEQ multiplex PCR; TCRdb's copy has only in-frame clones and leaves some out. The profile shows some 350,000 clones, more than 75% of them singletons. Trimming stripped 4 bases from V and 8 bases from J, with 7 bases between. Per the germline V gene, CDR1 is KGHDR and CDR2 is SFDVKD. The CDR3 runs to 12 residues. Recruits, aged roughly 18 to 89 years, lived in 25 or so US areas. Two negative PCRs, clearance, or symptom resolution characterized the recovered Cohort 3 donors. Sequencing was carried out using PBMCs or T cells enriched from blood (not recorded which). This TCR came from a woman in her twenties or thirties who had recovered from COVID-19. The chain employs TRBV24-1 and TRBJ1-4; D remains unclear. CDR3 DNA: TGTGCCACCAGTGACAGTACCGAAAAACTGTTTTTT. It yields the protein CATSDSTEKLFF.